This T cell receptor (beta chain) was identified in a study of cytomegalovirus exposure and HLA in healthy donors. The wider study: Of all 400 or so donors who were genotyped, roughly 81% belonged to the Caucasian-associated ancestry cluster. Study results and limitations: A few CMV-associated chains were confirmed in vitro to be specific for CMV antigens.

PCR involved 60 Vbeta and 13 Jbeta primers. In the study's own analysis: It was a later analysis that counted about 80 million unique TCR beta chains, of which approximately 9.9 million were shared. Generated by immunoSEQ multiplex PCR, the TCRdb table keeps only in-frame clones and is missing some. V and J calls and clone size are copied from that table; D and trimming were computed from the DNA. This sample yields roughly 130,000 clones, of which under 90% are seen a single time; 4% to 4.5% belongs to the top ten. The CDR3 length is 13 residues. The V and J ends lost 2 bases and 1 base respectively, with 5 bases between them. CDR1 and CDR2 from the germline V gene are SGHVS and FQNEAQ. Details on this clone: Its antigen is not identified.

V gene TRBV7-8 combines with J gene TRBJ1-1; D gene unclear. This TCR derives from a woman in her thirties or forties in good health and CMV-seronegative. Material: PBMCs. As DNA, the CDR3 is TGTGCCAGCAGCTTACAGGCGAACACTGAAGCTTTCTTT. Translation gives CASSLQANTEAFF. Together with reference TRBV7-8 and TRBJ1-1, the CDR3 gives the full variable domain: GAGVSQSPRYKVAKRGQDVALRCDPISGHVSLFWYQQALGQGPEFLTYFQNEAQLDKSGLPSDRFFAERPEGSVSTLKIQRTQQEDSAVYLCASSLQANTEAFFGQGTRLTVV.